The present T cell receptor (beta chain) was sequenced within a study of T cell repertoires in ileal Crohn's disease. Study-level findings and limits: Clonal expansions were more frequent in active smokers than non-smokers at surgery.

The sample's time point: neoterminal ileum biopsy at postoperative endoscopy, about 6 months after surgery. Sequencing was performed with immunoSEQ multiplex PCR; in TCRdb, only in-frame clones are kept and a portion is missing. The data show about 3,000 clones, roughly 89% seen once. Of note for this clone: Antigen unknown.

Trimming stripped 0 bases from V and 6 bases from J, with 9 bases between. Germline CDR1 LGHNA, CDR2 YNFKEQ. The CDR3 sequence is 13 residues long. The TCR comes from an adult with Crohn's disease. The chain combines TRBV4-2 with TRBJ2-7; D is perhaps TRBD1 (5 bases). The sample comprised ileal tissue. In DNA form, the CDR3 reads TGTGCCAGCAGCCAAGATTTGGGGCGCGAGCAGTACTTC. This translates into CASSQDLGREQYF.